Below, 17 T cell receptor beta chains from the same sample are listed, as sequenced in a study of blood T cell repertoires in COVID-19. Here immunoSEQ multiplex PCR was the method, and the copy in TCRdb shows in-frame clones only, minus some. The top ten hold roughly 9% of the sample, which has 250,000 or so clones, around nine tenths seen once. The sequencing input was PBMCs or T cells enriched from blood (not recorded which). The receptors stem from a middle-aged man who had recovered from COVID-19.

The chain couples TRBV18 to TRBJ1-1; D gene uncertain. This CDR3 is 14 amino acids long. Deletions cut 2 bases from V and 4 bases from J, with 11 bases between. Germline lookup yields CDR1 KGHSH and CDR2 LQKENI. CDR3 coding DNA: TGTGCCAGCTCACCAGCCATAGCGGGCACTGAAGCTTTCTTT. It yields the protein CASSPAIAGTEAFF.

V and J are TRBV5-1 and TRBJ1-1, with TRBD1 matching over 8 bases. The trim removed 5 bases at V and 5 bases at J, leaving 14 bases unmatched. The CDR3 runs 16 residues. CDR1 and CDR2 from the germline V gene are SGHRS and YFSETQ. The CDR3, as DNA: TGCGCCAGCAGAGGGGGCCGGCAGGGGGCAGGGACTGAAGCTTTCTTT. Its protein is CASRGGRQGAGTEAFF.

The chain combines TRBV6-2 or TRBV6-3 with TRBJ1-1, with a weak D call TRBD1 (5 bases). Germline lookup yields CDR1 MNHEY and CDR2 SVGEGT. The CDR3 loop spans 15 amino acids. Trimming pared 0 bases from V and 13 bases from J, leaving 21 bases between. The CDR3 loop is CASSYSVASLPGGFF. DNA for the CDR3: TGTGCCAGCAGTTACTCCGTCGCGTCCCTCCCCGGGGGTTTCTTT.

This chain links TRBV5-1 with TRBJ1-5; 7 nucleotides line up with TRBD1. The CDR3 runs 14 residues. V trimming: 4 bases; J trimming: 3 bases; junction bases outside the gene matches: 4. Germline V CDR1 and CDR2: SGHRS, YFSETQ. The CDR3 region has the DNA TGCGCCAGCAGCCTAGGACAGGCCAATCAGCCCCAGCATTTT. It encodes CASSLGQANQPQHF.

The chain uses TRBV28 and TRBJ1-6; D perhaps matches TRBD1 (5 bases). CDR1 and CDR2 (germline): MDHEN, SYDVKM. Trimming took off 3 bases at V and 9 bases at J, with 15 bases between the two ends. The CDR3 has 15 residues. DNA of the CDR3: TGTGCCAGCAGTTTGGGCACAGGAGTCGGTTCACCCCTCCACTTT. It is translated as CASSLGTGVGSPLHF.

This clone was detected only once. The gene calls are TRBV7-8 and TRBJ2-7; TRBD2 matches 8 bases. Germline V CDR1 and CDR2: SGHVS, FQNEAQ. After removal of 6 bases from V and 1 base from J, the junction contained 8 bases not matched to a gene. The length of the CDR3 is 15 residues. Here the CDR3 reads CASRNSGEYSYEQYF. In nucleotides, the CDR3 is TGTGCCAGCAGAAATAGCGGGGAGTATTCCTACGAGCAGTACTTC.

CDR3 nucleotide sequence: TGTGCCAGCAGCTTAGTAGTTTATGAGCAGTTCTTC. Amino acids: CASSLVVYEQFF. The V gene is TRBV7-6, the J gene TRBJ2-1, with D uncertain. The V end lost 1 base, the J end lost 8 bases, and 6 bases lay between the germline ends. CDR1 is SGHVS and CDR2 is FNYEAQ in the germline V gene. This CDR3 contains 12 residues.

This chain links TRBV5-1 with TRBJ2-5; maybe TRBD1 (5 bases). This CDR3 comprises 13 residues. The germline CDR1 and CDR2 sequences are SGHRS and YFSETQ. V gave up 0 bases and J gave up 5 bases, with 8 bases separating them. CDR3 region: CASSLEGKETQYF. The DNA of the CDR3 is TGCGCCAGCAGCTTGGAGGGGAAGGAGACCCAGTACTTC.

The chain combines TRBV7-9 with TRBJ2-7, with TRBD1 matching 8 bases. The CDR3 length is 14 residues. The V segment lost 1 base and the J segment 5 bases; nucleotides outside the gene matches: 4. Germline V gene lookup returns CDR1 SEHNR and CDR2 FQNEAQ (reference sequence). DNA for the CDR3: TGTGCCAGCAGCTTAGAGGGACAGGCCAACGAGCAGTACTTC. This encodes CASSLEGQANEQYF.

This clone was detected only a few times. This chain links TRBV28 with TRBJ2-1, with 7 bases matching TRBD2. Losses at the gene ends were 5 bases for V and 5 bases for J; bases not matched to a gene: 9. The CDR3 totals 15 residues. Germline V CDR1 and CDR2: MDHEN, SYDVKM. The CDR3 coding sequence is TGTGCCAGCAGTACAACCGGGAGGACAAACAATGAGCAGTTCTTC. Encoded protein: CASSTTGRTNNEQFF.

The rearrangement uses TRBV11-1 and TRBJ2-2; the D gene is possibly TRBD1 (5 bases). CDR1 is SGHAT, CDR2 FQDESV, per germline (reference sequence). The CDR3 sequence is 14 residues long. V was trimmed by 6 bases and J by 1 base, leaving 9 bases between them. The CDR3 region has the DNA TGTGCCAGCAGTAAGACAGAGAACACCGGGGAGCTGTTTTTT. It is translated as CASSKTENTGELFF.

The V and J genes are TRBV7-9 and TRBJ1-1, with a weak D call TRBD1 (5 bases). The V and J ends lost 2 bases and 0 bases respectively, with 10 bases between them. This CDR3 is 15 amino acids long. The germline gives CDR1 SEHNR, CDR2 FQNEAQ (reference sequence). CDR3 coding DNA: TGTGCCAGCAGCTTATGGGGGGATTTGAACACTGAAGCTTTCTTT. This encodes CASSLWGDLNTEAFF. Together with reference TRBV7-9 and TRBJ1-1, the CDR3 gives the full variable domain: DTGVSQNPRHKITKRGQNVTFRCDPISEHNRLYWYRQTLGQGPEFLTYFQNEAQLEKSRLLSDRFSAERPKGSFSTLEIQRTEQGDSAMYLCASSLWGDLNTEAFFGQGTRLTVV.

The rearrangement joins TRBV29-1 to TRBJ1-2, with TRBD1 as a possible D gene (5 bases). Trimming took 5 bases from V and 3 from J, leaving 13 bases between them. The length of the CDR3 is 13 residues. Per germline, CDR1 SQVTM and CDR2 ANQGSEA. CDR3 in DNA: TGCAGCGTTTCGACAGCCCGGGACTATGGCTACACCTTC. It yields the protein CSVSTARDYGYTF.

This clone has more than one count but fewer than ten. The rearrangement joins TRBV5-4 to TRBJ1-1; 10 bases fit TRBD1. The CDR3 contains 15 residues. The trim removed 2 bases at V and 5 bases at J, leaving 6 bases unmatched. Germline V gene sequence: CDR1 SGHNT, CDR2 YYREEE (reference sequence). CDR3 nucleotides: TGTGCCAGCAGCTTAGAGACAGGGGGCTTTACTGAAGCTTTCTTT. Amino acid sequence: CASSLETGGFTEAFF.

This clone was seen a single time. The CDR3 loop reads CATGDRVLYTIYF. CDR3 bases: TGTGCCACCGGGGACAGGGTTCTCTACACCATATATTTT. V usage is TRBV19 and J usage is TRBJ1-3; TRBD1 matches 9 bases. In germline, CDR1 is LNHDA, CDR2 SQIVND (reference sequence). V was clipped by 10 bases and J by 8 bases; unmatched bases: 9. The CDR3 length is 13 residues. The full variable domain, its missing parts supplied by reference TRBV19 and TRBJ1-3, is DGGITQSPKYLFRKEGQNVTLSCEQNLNHDAMYWYRQDPGQGLRLIYYSQIVNDFQKGDIAEGYSVSREKKESFPLTVTSAQKNPTAFYLCATGDRVLYTIYFGEGSWLTVV.

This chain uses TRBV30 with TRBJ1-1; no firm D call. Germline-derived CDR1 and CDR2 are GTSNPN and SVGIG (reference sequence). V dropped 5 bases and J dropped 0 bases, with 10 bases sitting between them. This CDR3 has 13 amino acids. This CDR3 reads CAWREHLNTEAFF. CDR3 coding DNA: TGTGCCTGGCGGGAACATCTGAACACTGAAGCTTTCTTT.

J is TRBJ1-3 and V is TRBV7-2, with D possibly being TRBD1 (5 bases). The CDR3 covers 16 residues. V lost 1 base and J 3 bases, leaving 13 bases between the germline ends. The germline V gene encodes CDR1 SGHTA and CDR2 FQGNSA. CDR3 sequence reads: CASSLGSGTVGNTIYF. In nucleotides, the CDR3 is TGTGCCAGCAGCTTAGGGAGCGGGACGGTTGGAAACACCATATATTTT. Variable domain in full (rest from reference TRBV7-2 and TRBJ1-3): GAGVSQSPSNKVTEKGKDVELRCDPISGHTALYWYRQSLGQGLEFLIYFQGNSAPDKSGLPSDRFSAERTGGSVSTLTIQRTQQEDSAVYLCASSLGSGTVGNTIYFGEGSWLTVV.